This T cell receptor (beta chain) stems from a study of blood T cell repertoires in COVID-19. Per the original data handling: Using reference gene primer amplification, nucleated cell counts were estimated. Profiling relied on immunoSEQ multiplex PCR, and the TCRdb table lists in-frame clones only, not all of them. That table supplies the V and J calls and clone size; D and trimming were determined from the DNA. Of around 240,000 clones listed, around 85% are singletons. Assignment of participants to cohorts was predicated upon participant-reported clinical history. Symptom resolution, clearance, or two negative PCRs marked donors in Cohort 3 as recovered. What was sequenced was PBMCs or T cells enriched from blood (not recorded which). The clonotype was recovered from a woman aged 45-65 years who had recovered from COVID-19.

CDR3 in amino acids: CASSPLSGRELIAEQFF. The CDR3 DNA reads as TGTGCCAGCAGTCCCCTTAGCGGGAGGGAGCTGATCGCTGAGCAGTTCTTC. The chain uses TRBV2 and TRBJ2-1, with 11 bases lining up with TRBD2. From germline, CDR1 is SNHLY and CDR2 FYNNEI. The V segment lost 5 bases and the J segment 9 bases; nucleotides outside the gene matches: 15. The CDR3 has 17 amino acids.